One and the same sample provided the 27 T cell receptor beta chains below, sequenced in a study of cytomegalovirus exposure and HLA in healthy donors. Generated by immunoSEQ multiplex PCR, the TCRdb table keeps only in-frame clones and is missing some. The sample has 300,000 to 450,000 clones; 70% to 90% are singletons. Source material: PBMCs. These receptor sequences come from a woman aged 18-29 years in good health and CMV-seronegative.

The gene calls are TRBV10-1 and TRBJ2-1; 9 positions agree with TRBD1. The CDR3 contains 15 residues. The V gene end was trimmed by 10 bases and the J gene end by 5 bases; junction bases not matched to a gene: 12. Looked up from germline, CDR1 is WNHNN and CDR2 is SYGVQD (reference sequence). CDR3 DNA: TGCGCCAACACAGGGGGCGAAGGGGCGAACAATGAGCAGTTCTTC. Translation gives CANTGGEGANNEQFF.

This sequence joins TRBV7-9 and TRBJ2-7; 7 nucleotides line up with TRBD1. Germline loops: CDR1 SEHNR, CDR2 FQNEAQ (reference sequence). The V and J ends lost 1 base and 0 bases, in that order; junction bases with no gene match: 6. This CDR3 is 16 amino acids long. The CDR3 sequence is CASSLGGGFISYEQYF. For the CDR3, the DNA is TGTGCCAGCAGCTTAGGAGGGGGCTTTATCTCCTACGAGCAGTACTTC.

The rearrangement uses TRBV5-5 and TRBJ2-3; maybe TRBD2 (5 bases). Trimming stripped 4 bases from V and 5 bases from J, with 17 bases between. The CDR3 totals 15 residues. Germline CDR1 and CDR2: SGHKS and YYEKEE (reference sequence). The CDR3 loop is CASSPSRGRGDTQYF. The DNA for the CDR3 is TGTGCCAGCAGCCCCTCCCGCGGTCGGGGAGATACGCAGTATTTT.

This clone has just one count. The CDR3 nucleotides read TGTGCCTGGGGATCAGGGGCAGGCTACAATGAGCAGTTCTTC. This sequence encodes CAWGSGAGYNEQFF. The V gene is TRBV30, the J gene TRBJ2-1; weak D call: TRBD1 (6 bases). The V and J ends lost 5 bases and 3 bases respectively, with 14 bases between them. The CDR3 is 14 residues long. Germline values: CDR1 GTSNPN, CDR2 SVGIG (reference sequence).

The chain is built from TRBV27 and TRBJ2-2; TRBD2 is a possible D gene (5 bases). Trimming removed 9 bases from V and 4 bases from J, with 18 bases in between. CDR1 and CDR2 (germline): MNHEY, SMNVEV (reference sequence). This CDR3 has 15 amino acids. The CDR3 sequence: CASGERVAGTGELFF. The CDR3 DNA sequence: TGTGCCAGTGGTGAGAGGGTGGCCGGCACCGGGGAGCTGTTTTTT.

This rearrangement joins TRBV5-4 to TRBJ2-5; D call uncertain. V lost 2 bases, J lost 3 bases, and 8 bases lay in between. Germline lookup yields CDR1 SGHNT and CDR2 YYREEE (reference sequence). The CDR3 has 13 residues. In DNA, the CDR3 is TGTGCCAGCAGCTTTAAGAGAGAAGAGACCCAGTACTTC. As protein: CASSFKREETQYF.

This clone is a singleton in its sample. CDR3 in amino acids: CASSEGASNTGELFF. The CDR3 DNA reads as TGTGCCAGCAGTGAAGGGGCTTCTAACACCGGGGAGCTGTTTTTT. The chain carries TRBV6-4 and TRBJ2-2, with D possibly being TRBD1 (5 bases). V shed 3 bases and J shed 2 bases, with 10 bases lying between them. The CDR3 is 15 amino acids. Germline loops: CDR1 MRHNA, CDR2 SNTAGT.

V gene TRBV7-3 combines with J gene TRBJ2-1; no firm D call. Germline values: CDR1 SGHTA, CDR2 FQGTGA. Trimming shortened V by 3 bases and J by 2 bases, and 11 bases separated the two germline ends. CDR3 size: 15 residues. The CDR3 spells CASSFPGQAYNEQFF. The CDR3 coding sequence is TGTGCCAGCAGCTTCCCAGGCCAGGCCTACAATGAGCAGTTCTTC.

V gene TRBV19 combines with J gene TRBJ2-1; weak D call: TRBD1 (6 bases). The V gene's germline CDR1 is LNHDA and CDR2 SQIVND (reference sequence). CDR3 length: 16 residues. V lost 6 bases and J 0 bases, leaving 15 bases between the germline ends. In DNA, the CDR3 is TGTGCCAGTAGCACAGGACAGCCGAGCTCCTACAATGAGCAGTTCTTC. This sequence encodes CASSTGQPSSYNEQFF.

The V and J genes are TRBV7-9 and TRBJ2-5; the match to TRBD2 covers 11 bases. This CDR3 comprises 15 residues. CDR1 and CDR2 from the germline V gene are SEHNR and FQNEAQ (reference sequence). The V and J ends lost 4 bases and 0 bases, in that order; junction bases with no gene match: 1. CDR3 protein: CASSSGLADQETQYF. In nucleotides, the CDR3 is TGTGCCAGCAGCTCGGGACTAGCGGACCAAGAGACCCAGTACTTC.

The CDR3, as DNA: TGTGCCAGCAGGGACCGGGACAGGGTTTCCTACGAGCAGTACTTC. It yields the protein CASRDRDRVSYEQYF. This chain uses TRBV2 with TRBJ2-5; 9 positions agree with TRBD1. Matching the DNA end better, TRBJ2-7 makes the J call doubtful. The CDR3 spans 15 residues. The germline V gene encodes CDR1 SNHLY and CDR2 FYNNEI.

This clone was counted a few times. The chain joins TRBV6-5 to TRBJ2-1; D unresolved. V dropped 5 bases and J dropped 2 bases, with 10 bases sitting between them. Germline V lookup: CDR1 MNHEY, CDR2 SVGAGI. This CDR3 spans 14 amino acids. The CDR3 bases are TGTGCCAGCAGTCCGACATCCACCTACAATGAGCAGTTCTTC. This sequence encodes CASSPTSTYNEQFF.

This chain links TRBV30 with TRBJ1-4; D gene ambiguous. The V gene's germline CDR1 is GTSNPN and CDR2 SVGIG (reference sequence). CDR3 size: 12 residues. With 7 bases removed from V and 7 bases from J, the gap between germline ends came to 13 bases. The CDR3 is CASGLDGEKLFF. CDR3 coding DNA: TGTGCCTCCGGACTAGACGGTGAAAAACTGTTTTTT.

J is TRBJ2-2 and V is TRBV13; 9 bases align to TRBD2. This CDR3 region has 16 residues. The V gene end was trimmed by 5 bases and the J gene end by 8 bases; junction bases not matched to a gene: 12. The germline V gene encodes CDR1 PRHDT and CDR2 FYEKMQ (reference sequence). The CDR3 sequence: CASSLRTSATAGELFF. The CDR3 region has the DNA TGTGCCAGCAGCCTCCGGACTAGCGCGACCGCAGGGGAGCTGTTTTTT.

The chain combines TRBV27 with TRBJ1-2; D gene uncertain. Deletions cut 5 bases from V and 4 bases from J, with 11 bases between. This CDR3 is 13 amino acids long. Looked up from germline, CDR1 is MNHEY and CDR2 is SMNVEV (reference sequence). The CDR3 nucleotides are TGTGCCAGCAGTGTGTCGGGTTCCTATGGCTACACCTTC. Protein sequence: CASSVSGSYGYTF.

V usage is TRBV5-1 and J usage is TRBJ1-4, with a weak D call TRBD1 (5 bases). The CDR3 runs to 14 residues. The germline V gene encodes CDR1 SGHRS and CDR2 YFSETQ. V was shortened by 5 bases and J by 8 bases, with 16 bases between the two germline ends. The CDR3 bases are TGCGCCAGCAGTACAGGAGGGTCTGGCGAAAAACTGTTTTTT. Amino acids: CASSTGGSGEKLFF.

This chain connects TRBV7-9 to TRBJ2-3, with D unresolved. The CDR3 has 12 amino acids. Trimming left V 9 bases short and J 0 bases short, with 7 bases between. The germline V gene has CDR1 SEHNR and CDR2 FQNEAQ (reference sequence). CDR3 sequence (DNA): TGTGCCAGTTCCGCGAGCACAGATACGCAGTATTTT. Its translation is CASSASTDTQYF.

The V and J genes are TRBV30 and TRBJ2-3; possible D gene TRBD1, 5 bases. Between the trimmed V and J ends, which lost 2 bases and 6 bases, there was a span of 18 bases. This CDR3 has 15 residues. CDR1 and CDR2 from the germline V gene are GTSNPN and SVGIG (reference sequence). The CDR3 DNA reads as TGTGCCTGGAGTCCCGGGCCTTTTGGGGCGGATACGCAGTATTTT. Its translation is CAWSPGPFGADTQYF.

The rearrangement uses TRBV5-5 and TRBJ2-3; D possibly corresponds to TRBD1 (6 bases). The CDR3 loop spans 15 amino acids. CDR1 and CDR2 (germline): SGHKS, YYEKEE (reference sequence). Between the trimmed V and J ends, which lost 4 bases and 1 base, there was a span of 13 bases. The CDR3 bases are TGTGCCAGCAGCATGCAGGACAGACGCACAGATACGCAGTATTTT. Encoded protein: CASSMQDRRTDTQYF. The variable domain in full, completed from reference TRBV5-5 and TRBJ2-3, reads DAGVTQSPTHLIKTRGQQVTLRCSPISGHKSVSWYQQVLGQGPQFIFQYYEKEERGRGNFPDRFSARQFPNYSSELNVNALLLGDSALYLCASSMQDRRTDTQYFGPGTRLTVL.

This clone showed up just once. The rearrangement uses TRBV29-1 and TRBJ1-2, with 7 bases that match TRBD1. The J segment lost 6 bases and the V segment lost 7 bases, leaving 11 bases of the junction unmatched. Germline V gene data show CDR1 as SQVTM and CDR2 as ANQGSEA. The CDR3 is 13 residues long. The CDR3 DNA sequence: TGCAGCGCCTCAGCCGGGACAGTTAATGGCTACACCTTC. It codes for CSASAGTVNGYTF.

V is TRBV14 and J is TRBJ2-1; D not resolved. Trimming removed 1 base from V and 12 bases from J, with 7 bases in between. Germline V lookup: CDR1 SGHDN, CDR2 FVKESK. The CDR3 consists of 11 residues. The CDR3 nucleotides are TGTGCCAGCAGCCAAGTCGGTAGGCAGTTCTTC. It specifies CASSQVGRQFF.

The V and J genes are TRBV5-8 and TRBJ1-3; TRBD1 aligns across 7 bases. The CDR3 length is 16 residues. V was pared by 4 bases and J by 4 bases, with 11 bases of the junction left unmatched. In germline, CDR1 is SGHTS, CDR2 YDEGEE. The CDR3 region is CASSIETGTAGNTIYF. CDR3 nucleotide sequence: TGTGCCAGCAGCATTGAAACAGGGACAGCCGGAAACACCATATATTTT.

The rearrangement joins TRBV11-2 to TRBJ2-7; D is possibly TRBD1 (6 bases). Looked up from germline, CDR1 is SGHAT and CDR2 is FQNNGV. V lost 4 bases to trimming and J lost 2 bases, with 15 bases between them. The CDR3 consists of 15 residues. CDR3 protein: CASSSLMQGTYEQYF. In nucleotides, the CDR3 is TGTGCCAGCAGCTCCCTAATGCAGGGGACCTACGAGCAGTACTTC.

This clone was recorded once. This chain joins TRBV11-2 and TRBJ2-2; 8 bases match TRBD2. The length of the CDR3 is 16 residues. Trimming took 3 bases from V and 3 from J; bases not matched to a gene: 6. Germline CDR1 SGHAT, CDR2 FQNNGV. The CDR3 DNA sequence: TGTGCCAGCAGCTTCCCGCGGGGGGCCGACACCGGGGAGCTGTTTTTT. Translated, it gives CASSFPRGADTGELFF.

This clone showed up just once. The chain carries TRBV2 and TRBJ1-1; 7 bases agree with TRBD1. Trimming removed 3 bases from V and 2 bases from J; junction bases left unmatched: 6. The CDR3 is 15 amino acids. Germline values: CDR1 SNHLY, CDR2 FYNNEI. The CDR3 nucleotides read TGTGCCAGCAGTGACCCGCAGGGGGGTAACACTGAAGCTTTCTTT. Amino acids: CASSDPQGGNTEAFF.

V gene TRBV28 combines with J gene TRBJ2-6, with 14 nucleotides matching TRBD2. This CDR3 contains 18 residues. CDR1 and CDR2 from the germline V gene are MDHEN and SYDVKM. V dropped 6 bases and J dropped 3; count of bases not matched to a gene: 7. This CDR3 reads CASSRGLAGVFGANVLTF. CDR3 DNA: TGTGCCAGCAGCCGGGGACTAGCGGGAGTTTTTGGGGCCAACGTCCTGACTTTC.

V is TRBV2 and J is TRBJ1-6; 9 bases are shared with TRBD1. Trimming took 8 bases from V and 10 from J; bases not matched to a gene: 9. The length of the CDR3 is 14 residues. Germline V CDR1 and CDR2: SNHLY, FYNNEI. CDR3 protein: CASARGTGLSPLHF. Here the CDR3 DNA reads TGTGCCAGCGCCCGAGGGACAGGGCTGTCACCCCTCCACTTT.